These 3 T cell receptor beta chains share one sample of origin, sequenced in a study of T cell clonotyping in hematopoietic cell transplantation. Time point of the sample: recipient sample about 28 days before transplant, after cytoreduction. Clones were read by immunoSEQ multiplex PCR, and TCRdb kept only the in-frame ones, dropping some. The sample lists several thousand clones, less than 90% occurring once. This specimen consisted of peripheral blood mononuclear cells, obtained before stem cell transplant. The receptors derive from a woman in her sixties or seventies with acute myeloid leukemia. Some clones in this sample may be carry-over from other donors' samples.

J is TRBJ1-2 and V is TRBV7-9; D ambiguous. From germline, CDR1 is SEHNR and CDR2 FQNEAQ (reference sequence). The CDR3 has 13 residues. V lost 0 bases, J lost 5 bases, and 7 bases lay in between. The CDR3 sequence is CASSLAEDYGYTF. The DNA of the CDR3 is TGTGCCAGCAGCTTAGCGGAGGATTATGGCTACACCTTC.

The V gene is TRBV5-1, the J gene TRBJ1-2; 9 bases fit TRBD1. CDR3 length equals 16 residues. Germline V gives CDR1 SGHRS, CDR2 YFSETQ. The ends lost 2 bases at V and 7 bases at J; junction bases unmatched: 12. CDR3 protein: CASSFAGTGPAGGYTF. CDR3 in DNA: TGCGCCAGCAGCTTCGCCGGGACAGGGCCTGCGGGTGGCTACACCTTC.

This chain joins TRBV6-4 and TRBJ2-2; D gene ambiguous. This CDR3 is built from 13 residues. Trimming shortened V by 2 bases and J by 6 bases, and 7 bases separated the two germline ends. CDR1 and CDR2 (germline): MRHNA, SNTAGT. The DNA of the CDR3 is TGTGCCAGCAGTGACATGGTCTCCGGGGAGCTGTTTTTT. This translates into CASSDMVSGELFF.